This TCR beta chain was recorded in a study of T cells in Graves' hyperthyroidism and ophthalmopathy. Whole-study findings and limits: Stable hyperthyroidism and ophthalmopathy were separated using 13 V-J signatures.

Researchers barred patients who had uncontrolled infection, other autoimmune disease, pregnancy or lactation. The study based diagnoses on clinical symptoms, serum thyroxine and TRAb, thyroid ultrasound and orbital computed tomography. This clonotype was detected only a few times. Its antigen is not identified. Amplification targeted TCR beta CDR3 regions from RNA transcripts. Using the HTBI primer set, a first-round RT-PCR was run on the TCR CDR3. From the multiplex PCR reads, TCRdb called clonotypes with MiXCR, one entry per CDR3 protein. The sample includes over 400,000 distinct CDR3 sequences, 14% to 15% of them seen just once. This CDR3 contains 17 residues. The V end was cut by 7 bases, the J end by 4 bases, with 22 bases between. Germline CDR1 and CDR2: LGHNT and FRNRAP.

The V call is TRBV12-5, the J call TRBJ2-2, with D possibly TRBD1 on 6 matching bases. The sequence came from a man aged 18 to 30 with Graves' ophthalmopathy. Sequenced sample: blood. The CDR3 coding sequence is TGTGCTAGTGACCTTACCGGGACACTTGATATCACCGGGGAGCTGTTTTTT. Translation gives CASDLTGTLDITGELFF.